This is a list of T cell receptor beta chains from one sample in a study of blood T cell repertoires in COVID-19. Clones were sequenced by immunoSEQ multiplex PCR, and TCRdb holds only the in-frame ones, with some missing. The sample yields some 260,000 clones, around 90% seen once. Sequenced material: peripheral blood. All receptors derive from a woman between 35 and 50 years old who had recovered from COVID-19. CDR3s include the opening cysteine and the closing phenylalanine or tryptophan.

CSASKTGDEYF,TRBV20-1,TRBJ2-3
CSVGGTGTTEAFF,TRBV29-1,TRBJ1-1
CAWSVLEGQYF,TRBV30,TRBJ2-7
CASSWSGSRYEQYF,TRBV28,TRBJ2-7
CASSRDRGYNSPLHF,TRBV6-2/TRBV6-3,TRBJ1-6
CASTKGGRGGTEAFF,TRBV9,TRBJ1-1
CASSPTGGLNQPQHF,TRBV18,TRBJ1-5
CASSLGGGADTEAFF,TRBV5-6,TRBJ1-1
CASSPPPPGLMPQHF,TRBV21-1,TRBJ1-5
CASSQGYQGQPQHF,TRBV5-6,TRBJ1-5
CASSFRDRGLSPLHF,TRBV7-2,TRBJ1-6
CASSLAGLAGGPSYEQYF,TRBV5-1,TRBJ2-7
CASYHTGGHEQFF,TRBV5-1,TRBJ2-1
CASSLARRWGGTDELFF,TRBV7-9,TRBJ2-2
CASSSLAGGEQFF,TRBV27,TRBJ2-1
CASSQGGPAGSPLHF,TRBV4-1,TRBJ1-6
CASRDRAVSEQYF,TRBV6-5,TRBJ2-7
CASSLTGSGSGYEQYF,TRBV27,TRBJ2-7
CASSTGGSTEQYF,TRBV19,TRBJ2-7
CASSLNRGGTEAFF,TRBV7-9,TRBJ1-1
CASSLGRGNTEAFF,TRBV7-2,TRBJ1-1
CASSAGPDTEAFF,TRBV5-5,TRBJ1-1
CASSVPQGVAGASYNEQFF,TRBV9,TRBJ2-1
CASSKETRAGGGELFF,TRBV11-3,TRBJ2-2
CASSDREGDTIYF,TRBV19,TRBJ1-3
CASSLGQGLNTEAFF,TRBV5-1,TRBJ1-1
CAPSGLSSYEQYF,TRBV7-9,TRBJ2-7
CASSVSQGSNSPLHF,TRBV9,TRBJ1-6
CASTRDRGKTQYF,TRBV2,TRBJ2-5
CASSQDGTSGAYNEQFF,TRBV4-1,TRBJ2-1
CASSGRGTEAFF,TRBV7-3,TRBJ1-1
CASSLGGQRNTEAFF,TRBV11-3,TRBJ1-1
CASRAGTNEKLFF,TRBV2,TRBJ1-4
CASTPPGLNYNEQFF,TRBV6-5,TRBJ2-1
CASSYDLVAGDEQFF,TRBV6-5,TRBJ2-1
CASSQSGGSTDTQYF,TRBV7-3,TRBJ2-3
CASSYSILAGGLGNEQFF,TRBV6-2/TRBV6-3,TRBJ2-1
CARSHPPRDTNQPQHF,TRBV5-3,TRBJ1-5
CASSTPAASGSSYNEQFF,TRBV18,TRBJ2-1
CASSLAGGSGEAFF,TRBV5-1,TRBJ1-1
CASSPQGGNTIYF,TRBV14,TRBJ1-3
CASSFLQPGSNVLTF,TRBV5-4,TRBJ2-6
CASNPGHSHSPLHF,TRBV2,TRBJ1-6
CAWSAGTYNEQFF,TRBV30,TRBJ2-1
CASRKEQGPSYEQYF,TRBV6-5,TRBJ2-7
CASSSRGGLAGNEQFF,TRBV11-3,TRBJ2-1
CASSLTGGEKLFF,TRBV5-1,TRBJ1-4
CASSLLGEVYNEQFF,TRBV5-5,TRBJ2-1
CASRRGAWDEQYF,TRBV25-1,TRBJ2-7
CASSPVGGYNEQFF,TRBV6-5,TRBJ2-1
CASSLTREGEQYF,TRBV12-3/TRBV12-4,TRBJ2-7
CASSQVGAGGNEQFF,TRBV3-1/TRBV3-2,TRBJ2-1
CASRESRGSDTEAFF,TRBV6-6,TRBJ1-1
CASSKGQIQETQYF,TRBV5-6,TRBJ2-5
CASSPSGGLAGGVEQFF,TRBV5-4,TRBJ2-1
CASSLEARPYEQYF,TRBV7-9,TRBJ2-7
CASSQSVGTGPNTEAFF,TRBV4-3,TRBJ1-1